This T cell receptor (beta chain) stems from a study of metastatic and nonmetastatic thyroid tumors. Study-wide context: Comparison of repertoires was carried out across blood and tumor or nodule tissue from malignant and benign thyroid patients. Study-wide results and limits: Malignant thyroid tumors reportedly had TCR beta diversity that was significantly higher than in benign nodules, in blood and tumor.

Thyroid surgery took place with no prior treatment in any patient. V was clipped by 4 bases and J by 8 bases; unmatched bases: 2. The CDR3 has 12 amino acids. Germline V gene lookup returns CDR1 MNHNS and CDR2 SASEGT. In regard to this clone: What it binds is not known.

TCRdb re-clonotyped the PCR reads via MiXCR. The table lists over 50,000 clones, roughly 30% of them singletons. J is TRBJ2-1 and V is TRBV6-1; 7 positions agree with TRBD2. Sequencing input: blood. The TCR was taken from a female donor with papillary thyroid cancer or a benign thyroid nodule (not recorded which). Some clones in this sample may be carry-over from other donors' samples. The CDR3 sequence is CASSARGDEQFF. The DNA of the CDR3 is TGTGCCAGCAGTGCACGGGGGGATGAGCAGTTCTTC.